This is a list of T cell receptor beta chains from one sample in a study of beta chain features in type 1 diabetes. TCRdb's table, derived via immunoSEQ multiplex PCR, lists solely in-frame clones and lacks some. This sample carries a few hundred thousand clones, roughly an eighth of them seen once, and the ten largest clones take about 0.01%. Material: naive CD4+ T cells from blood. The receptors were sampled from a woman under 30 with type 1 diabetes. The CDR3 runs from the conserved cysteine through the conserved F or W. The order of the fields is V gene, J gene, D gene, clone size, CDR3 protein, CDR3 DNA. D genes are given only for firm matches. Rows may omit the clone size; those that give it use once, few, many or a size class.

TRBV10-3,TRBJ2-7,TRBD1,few,CAVSGTESSYEQYF,TGTGCCGTCTCCGGGACAGAGAGCTCCTACGAGCAGTACTTC
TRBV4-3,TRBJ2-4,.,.,CASSQGRGGGIQYF,TGCGCCAGCAGCCAAGGTCGAGGTGGTGGCATTCAGTACTTC
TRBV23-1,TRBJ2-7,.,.,CASSQSRGTTYEQYF,TGCGCCAGCAGTCAATCAAGGGGCACCACCTACGAGCAGTACTTC
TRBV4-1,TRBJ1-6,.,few,CASSQVGALGLLLHF,TGCGCCAGCAGCCAAGTGGGAGCCCTAGGATTGCTCCTCCACTTT
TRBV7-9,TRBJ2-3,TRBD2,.,CASSLASGSTDTQYF,TGTGCCAGCAGCTTAGCTAGCGGGAGTACAGATACGCAGTATTTT
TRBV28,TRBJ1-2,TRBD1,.,CASSQTGGLGYTF,TGTGCCAGCAGTCAGACAGGGGGCCTGGGCTACACCTTC
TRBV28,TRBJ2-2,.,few,CASSLGAWGPNTGELFF,TGTGCCAGCAGTTTGGGGGCGTGGGGCCCGAACACCGGGGAGCTGTTTTTT
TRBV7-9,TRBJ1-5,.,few,CASSLSRDQPQHF,TGTGCCAGCAGCTTAAGTCGGGATCAGCCCCAGCATTTT
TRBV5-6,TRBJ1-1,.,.,CASSLSGGPLNTEAFF,TGTGCCAGCAGCTTGTCGGGGGGCCCGCTGAACACTGAAGCTTTCTTT
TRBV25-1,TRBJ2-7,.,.,CASSSGVRTGEQYF,TGTGCCAGCAGTTCCGGGGTCCGAACGGGAGAGCAGTACTTC
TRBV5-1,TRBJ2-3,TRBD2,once,CASRAVAGGPMRTDTQYF,TGCGCCAGCAGGGCGGTAGCGGGGGGGCCTATGAGAACAGATACGCAGTATTTT
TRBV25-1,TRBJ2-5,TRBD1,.,CASSPLGTGDLETQYF,TGTGCCAGCAGTCCCCTCGGGACAGGGGATTTGGAGACCCAGTACTTC
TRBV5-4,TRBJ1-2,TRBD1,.,CASSPGQGSNYGYTF,TGTGCCAGCAGCCCGGGACAGGGGTCGAACTATGGCTACACCTTC
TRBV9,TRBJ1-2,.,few,CASSVLPTPPSGYTF,TGTGCCAGCAGCGTACTACCTACTCCGCCGAGCGGCTACACCTTC
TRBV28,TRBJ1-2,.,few,CASSYEGALGYTF,TGTGCCAGCAGTTACGAAGGGGCGCTTGGCTACACCTTC
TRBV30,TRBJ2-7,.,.,CASNNNYEQYF,TGTGCCTCCAACAATAACTACGAGCAGTACTTC
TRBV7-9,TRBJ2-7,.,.,CASSSVQGYEQYF,TGTGCCAGCAGCTCCGTCCAGGGATACGAGCAGTACTTC
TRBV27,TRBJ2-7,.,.,CASSFRGATYEQYF,TGTGCCAGCAGTTTCAGGGGGGCGACCTACGAGCAGTACTTC
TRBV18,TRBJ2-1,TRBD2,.,CASSPPAAGGTYNEQFF,TGTGCCAGCTCACCACCGGCAGCGGGAGGAACATACAATGAGCAGTTCTTC
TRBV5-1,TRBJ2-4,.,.,CASSLVGGRVIDKNIQYF,TGCGCCAGCAGCTTGGTTGGCGGCAGGGTGATTGACAAAAACATTCAGTACTTC
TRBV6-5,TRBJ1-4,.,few,CASSVEGTEKLFF,TGTGCCAGCAGCGTCGAGGGCACTGAAAAACTGTTTTTT